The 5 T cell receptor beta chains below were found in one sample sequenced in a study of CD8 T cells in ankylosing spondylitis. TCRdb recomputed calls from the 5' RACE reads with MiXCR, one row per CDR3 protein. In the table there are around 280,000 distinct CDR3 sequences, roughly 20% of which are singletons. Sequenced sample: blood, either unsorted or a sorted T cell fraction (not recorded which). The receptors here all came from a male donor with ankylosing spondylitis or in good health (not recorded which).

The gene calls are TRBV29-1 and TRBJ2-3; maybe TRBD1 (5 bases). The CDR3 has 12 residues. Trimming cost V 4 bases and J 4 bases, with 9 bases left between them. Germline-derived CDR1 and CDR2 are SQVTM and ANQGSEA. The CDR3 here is CSVVARADTQYF. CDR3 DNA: TGCAGCGTTGTCGCCAGGGCAGATACGCAGTATTTT.

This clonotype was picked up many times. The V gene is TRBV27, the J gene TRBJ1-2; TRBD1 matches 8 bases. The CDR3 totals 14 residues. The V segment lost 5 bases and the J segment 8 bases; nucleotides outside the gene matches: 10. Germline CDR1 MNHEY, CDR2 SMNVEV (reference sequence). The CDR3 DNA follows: TGTGCCAGCAGTCCCGGCTGGGCAGGGGGCGGCTACACCTTC. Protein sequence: CASSPGWAGGGYTF.

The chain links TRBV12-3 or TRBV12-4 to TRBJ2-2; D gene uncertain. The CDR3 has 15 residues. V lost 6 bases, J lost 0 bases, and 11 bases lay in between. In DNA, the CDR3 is TGTGCCAGCAGCCCCTTCAATCCGAACACCGGGGAGCTGTTTTTT. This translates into CASSPFNPNTGELFF.

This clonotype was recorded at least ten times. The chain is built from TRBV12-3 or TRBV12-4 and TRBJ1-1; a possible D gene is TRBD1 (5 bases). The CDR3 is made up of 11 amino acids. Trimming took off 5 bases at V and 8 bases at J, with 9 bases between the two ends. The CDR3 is CASSTRQEAFF. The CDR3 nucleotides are TGTGCCAGCAGTACGAGACAGGAAGCTTTCTTT.

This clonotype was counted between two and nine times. The CDR3 sequence: CSASGTSGRAPPLLEDTQYF. CDR3 DNA sequence: TGCAGTGCTAGCGGGACTAGCGGGAGGGCCCCGCCCTTACTCGAAGATACGCAGTATTTT. The chain links TRBV20-1 to TRBJ2-3, with 16 bases aligning to TRBD2. The ends lost 3 bases at V and 5 bases at J; junction bases unmatched: 17. The CDR3 totals 20 residues. Germline CDR1 DFQATT, CDR2 SNEGSKA (reference sequence).